This TCR beta chain was recorded in a study of blood T cells in healthy people across ages. With a J-beta primer mix and a sample-barcoded 5' primer, a second PCR ran about 7 to 12 cycles. TCRdb called the 5' RACE reads again in MiXCR, with one record for every CDR3 protein. The table lists 1.5 million to 2 million distinct CDR3 sequences, 49% of them singletons. In each sample, at least 6.5 million PBMCs were isolated. This TCR was sampled from a woman in her thirties or forties in good health. Specimen: blood.

In DNA form, the CDR3 reads TGCAGCGTTGGGGACGGGCGGATTGAAAAACTGTTTTTT. It is translated as CSVGDGRIEKLFF. This sequence joins TRBV29-1 and TRBJ1-4, with D perhaps matching TRBD1 (5 bases). V shed 4 bases and J shed 7 bases, with 13 bases lying between them. The germline V gene encodes CDR1 SQVTM and CDR2 ANQGSEA. There are 13 residues in the CDR3.